This T cell receptor beta chain was recorded in a study of cytomegalovirus exposure and HLA in healthy donors (dated by TCRdb to 2016 to 2017). Regarding the complete study: In an earlier analysis of some 550 of the donors, roughly 300 Gb of sequence data and 90 million to 120 million unique TCR beta sequences from about 179 million T cells were reported. An early release that covered fewer than 750 HLA-typed donors contained about 300 gigabases of sequencing data and 75 million to 100 million unique TCR sequences. The genetic ancestry cluster associated with self-reported Caucasian donors included over 65% of the roughly 360 genotyped donors. The study aimed to test whether signatures of past pathogen exposure could be identified by cataloging public T cell receptors. Using immunosequencing, the study profiled T cell repertoires from some 670 subjects and related those repertoires to cytomegalovirus serostatus. Along with the roughly 700-subject first cohort, a separate validation cohort of more than 90 different subjects was used. High-throughput TCR immunosequencing, statistical association of individual TCRs with disease status, and machine learning were combined to predict cytomegalovirus infection status. To study patterns of TCR occurrence, a later analysis re-analyzed previously published TCR beta repertoires from several hundred donors and added high-resolution HLA genotyping. Rather than drawing on any new phenotypic data, the later analysis identified candidate immune exposures from TCR beta sequences and the way those sequences occurred across donors. In an earlier analysis of over 550 of the donors, high-throughput TCR beta sequencing was used to judge whether each TCR beta V gene segment behaved as functional or pseudogenic. Alongside the repertoire data, information on donor age, sex, ethnicity and CMV serostatus was compiled. A later genetic analysis used genome-wide SNP genotypes for about 60% of the roughly 670 donors, treating that subset as a discovery cohort. All discovery cohort repertoires had been generated on a single sequencing platform. Both class I and class II loci were covered by HLA typing, at four-digit resolution. Typing coverage varied by locus: about 620-630 donors for A, B, C, DRB1 and DQB1; around 560 for DQA1; more than 600 for DPA1; fewer than 480 for DPB1. Roughly 5 DR-DQ haplotypes were handled as single units for association and clustering, since linkage in the cohort was strong. Among over 350 genotyped donors of the cohort, an average of around 240,000 unique TCR beta nucleotide sequences were sequenced per donor, around 20% of them non-productive. The research as a whole found: Specific HLA alleles were associated with more than 15,000 TCR beta sequences at a false discovery rate of 0.05 in a later analysis. Sequencing depth was assumed to be roughly uniform across donors in the presence/absence analyses, though that assumption may not hold. Linkage disequilibrium might explain the correlated functional status among segregating V segments, but an unknown experimental factor could not be excluded. Because HLA typing was unavailable for some donors at each locus, only the typed subset was used in association tests. A cluster of highly shared sequence variants was judged likely to represent a technical artifact of the sequencing pipeline. Compared with the roughly 670-donor mean, donors in an Asian-associated ancestry cluster had fewer N-insertions in productive TCRs, according to a later genetic analysis. Cytomegalovirus status was reported to be diagnosed by the classifier with high specificity and sensitivity in both the original and validation cohorts. This cohort had only TCR beta chains sequenced, and the lack of alpha or paired-chain data limited which features could be detected. According to a later analysis, most CMV-associated TCR beta chains appeared to be HLA-restricted, and the HLA associations seemed to be driven largely by CMV exposure. Compared with equally common non-associated chains, HLA-associated TCR beta chains in a later analysis were more clonally expanded and had lower generation probabilities. Strong co-occurrence of HLA alleles, especially DR and DQ, made assigning TCR associations to individual alleles difficult. While some public TCRs were present in many individuals, most TCR sequences turned up only very rarely across donors. A later analysis reported that several top co-occurrence clusters appeared linked to parvovirus B19, influenza, CMV and Epstein-Barr virus. Over 15 rarely observed V segments, including chromosome 9 orphons, were excluded from the earlier analysis of approximately 500 of the donors because counts were too low. For the cohort, immune exposure information was limited to CMV serostatus. A later genetic analysis associated a missense DCLRE1C variant with V-gene and J-gene trimming of TCR beta chains, and an independent cohort replicated the association. In vitro tests confirmed that a few of the cytomegalovirus-associated TCR beta chains recognize cytomegalovirus antigens. The study gave a list of roughly 150 TCR beta chains associated with cytomegalovirus. In a later analysis, TCR association rates were found to vary across HLA loci, with the most associated TCRs seen for DRB1 alleles and the fewest for HLA-C alleles. Some IMGT-functional V segments, including TRBV6-2 and TRBV6-3, could not be distinguished by the 87-base-pair reads and were therefore excluded. A further reported finding was that TCR beta sequences accurately predicted the HLA-A and HLA-B alleles for most subjects in the first cohort. Broadly in line with IMGT annotations, most TCR beta V segments showed up in productive rearrangements about 90% or about 30% of the time in an earlier analysis of 587 of the donors. According to the authors, the approach could potentially be generalized to other disease states and immunological phenotypes.

The library was generated by the immunoSEQ multiplex PCR assay. A mixture of 60 forward primers for TCR Vbeta segments and 13 reverse primers for TCR Jbeta segments was used in the multiplex PCR. A multiplex PCR assay on genomic DNA amplified the CDR3 region of rearranged TCR beta genes. Amplified TCR beta libraries were sequenced as 87-base-pair reads on the Illumina HiSeq System. Regarding the original processing steps: A later analysis counted some 80 million unique TCR beta chains across the 600 to 850 repertoires, and 10 million to 11 million of these chains were shared by at least two donors. To remove PCR and sequencing errors, raw reads were error-corrected and collapsed into unique sequences using a nearest-neighbor algorithm that merged closely related sequences. V, D and J gene segments were assigned by aligning CDR3 sequences to IMGT reference sequences. For a sequence to be retained, a match of at least six nucleotides was required to both a V gene segment and a J gene segment. Rearrangements were called productive when the CDR3 lacked stop codons and stayed in frame with V and J; all others were non-productive. CDR3 was defined according to IMGT convention as the region running from the second conserved V-encoded cysteine to the conserved J-encoded phenylalanine. The earlier analysis of 450 to 750 of the donors excluded any sequence lacking an unambiguous match to a single V gene segment. In an earlier analysis of several hundred of the donors, V segments were called functional above 56.7% productive rearrangements and were called segregating when the between-donor standard deviation exceeded 5%. A statistical classification framework was built to diagnose cytomegalovirus status from the catalog of TCR beta chain sequences. V and J gene assignment, in a later analysis, came from comparing TCR nucleotide sequences with IMGT/GENE-DB human TR gene sequences. The TCRdist pipeline was used in a later analysis to assign CDR3 sequences and most-parsimonious VDJ recombination scenarios. A later analysis defined each TCR beta chain by its CDR3 amino acid sequence plus V-gene family, and excluded reads lacking a unique V-gene family. A later analysis removed 592 highly shared, low-generation-probability nucleotide sequences to deal with suspected cross-contamination and a sequencing artifact. In a later analysis, a clonal expansion index was calculated for each public chain from normalized within-repertoire ranks of inferred template counts. Generation probabilities in a later analysis came from a VDJ recombination model fitted to out-of-frame rearrangements, and those results were checked against IGoR. In a later analysis, hypergeometric tests were used to score TCR-TCR, TCR-HLA and TCR-CMV co-occurrence, with a repertoire-size bias correction applied to TCR pairs. In a later analysis, false discovery rates were estimated by permuting HLA or CMV assignments 20 times. In a later analysis, co-occurring TCRs were grouped using DBSCAN, and TCRdist sequence similarity was added for clustering within HLA-allele-positive subsets. Repertoires with fewer than 30,000 or more than 120,000 public chains, plus five repertoires with anomalous nucleotide sharing, were excluded from co-occurrence clustering. TCRdb limited this immuneACCESS table to in-frame rearrangements with V and J called. A share of clones is missing; checked studies link under half to unresolved V genes, and the rest is unexplained. D and trimming were read from the DNA, whereas the V and J calls and clone size are those reported in that table. The sample profile shows approximately 160,000 clones; roughly 80% of them were found once. The ten largest clones represent approximately 1.8% of the sample.

In total, 600 or so healthy bone marrow donors made up the cohort. All cohort members were sampled while nominally healthy, although unrecorded immune exposures were likely present. CMV serostatus was positive for approximately 300 and negative for about 50% of the roughly 670 cohort members, and was not recorded for this donor. A peripheral blood sample was provided by each donor, and peripheral blood mononuclear cells were used for TCR beta sequencing. Genomic DNA was extracted from the blood cell samples with the Qiagen DNeasy Blood Extraction Kit. Worth noting for this clone: Its antigen specificity is not known. No much larger clone exists at a distance of one base, and base qualities are not known.

As encoded in the germline V gene, CDR1 is LGHNA while CDR2 is YSLEER. The junction shows trimming of 4 bases on V and 3 bases on J, and the gene matches do not reach 6 bases of it. The CDR3 sequence holds 14 residues, the cysteine and phenylalanine included. Just the 42-base CDR3 DNA is kept, in frame starting at base 1. This chain is built from TRBV4-3 and TRBJ2-7; TRBD1 matches 7 bases in the middle. The sequenced sample consisted of PBMCs. This clonotype was obtained from a human donor in good health. For the CDR3, the sequence is CASSPRTGNYEQYF. The sequence in DNA is TGCGCCAGCAGCCCTCGGACAGGTAACTACGAGCAGTACTTC.